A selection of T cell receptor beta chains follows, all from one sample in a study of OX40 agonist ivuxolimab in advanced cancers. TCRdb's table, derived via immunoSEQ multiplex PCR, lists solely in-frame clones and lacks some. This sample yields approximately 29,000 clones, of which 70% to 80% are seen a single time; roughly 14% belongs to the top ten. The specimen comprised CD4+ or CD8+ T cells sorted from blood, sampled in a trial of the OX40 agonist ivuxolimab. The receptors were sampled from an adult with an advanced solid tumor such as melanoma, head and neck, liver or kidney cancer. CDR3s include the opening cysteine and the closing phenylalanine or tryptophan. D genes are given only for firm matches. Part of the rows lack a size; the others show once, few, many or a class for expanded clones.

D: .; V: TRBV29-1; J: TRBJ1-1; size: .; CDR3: CSPWGGSEAFF; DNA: TGCAGCCCATGGGGGGGGTCTGAAGCTTTCTTT
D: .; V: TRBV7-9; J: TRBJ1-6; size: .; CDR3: CASSKDGTTRDNSPLHF; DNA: TGTGCCAGCAGCAAAGATGGGACAACCCGGGATAATTCACCCCTCCACTTT
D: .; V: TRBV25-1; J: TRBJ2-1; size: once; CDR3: CASSNPRGHIF; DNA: TGTGCCAGCAGTAATCCGAGGGGCCATATCTTC
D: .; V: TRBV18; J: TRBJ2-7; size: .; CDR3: CASSPRDSVYEQYF; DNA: TGTGCCAGCTCACCAAGAGACAGCGTATACGAGCAGTACTTC
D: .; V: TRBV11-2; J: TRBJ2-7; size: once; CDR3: CASSLSRLPYEQYF; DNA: TGTGCCAGCAGCTTAAGTCGGCTCCCCTACGAGCAGTACTTC
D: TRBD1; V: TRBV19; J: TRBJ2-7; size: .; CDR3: CASKQGAGDSYEQYF; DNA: TGTGCCAGTAAGCAGGGGGCCGGGGATTCCTACGAGCAGTACTTC
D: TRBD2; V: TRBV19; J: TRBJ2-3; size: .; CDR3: CASSQKRGVPADTQYF; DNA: TGTGCCAGTAGTCAAAAGCGGGGGGTCCCTGCAGATACGCAGTATTTT
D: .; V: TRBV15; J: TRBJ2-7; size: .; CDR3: CATSETRTYEQYF; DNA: TGTGCCACCAGCGAGACACGGACTTACGAGCAGTACTTC
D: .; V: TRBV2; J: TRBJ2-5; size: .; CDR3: CASSEALRRQETQYF; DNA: TGTGCCAGCAGTGAAGCGCTACGGCGGCAAGAGACCCAGTACTTC
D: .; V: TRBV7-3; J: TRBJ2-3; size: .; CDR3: CASSPRLTDTQYF; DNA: TGTGCCAGCAGCCCCCGGCTCACAGATACGCAGTATTTT
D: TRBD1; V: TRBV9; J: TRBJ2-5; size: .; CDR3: CASSSRGPQETQYF; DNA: TGTGCCAGCAGCTCCAGGGGGCCTCAAGAGACCCAGTACTTC
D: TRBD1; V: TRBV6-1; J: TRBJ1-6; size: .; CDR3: CASRDRVGSPLHF; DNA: TGTGCCAGCAGGGACAGGGTGGGTTCACCCCTCCACTTT
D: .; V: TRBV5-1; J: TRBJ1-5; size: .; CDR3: CASSLGVGAINQPQHF; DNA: TGCGCCAGCAGCTTGGGGGTAGGGGCGATCAATCAGCCCCAGCATTTT
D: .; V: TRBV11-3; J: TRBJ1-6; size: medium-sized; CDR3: CASSSGDNSPLHF; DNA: TGTGCCAGCAGCTCTGGGGATAATTCACCCCTCCACTTT
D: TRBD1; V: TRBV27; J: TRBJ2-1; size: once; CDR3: CASSPGTGLDEQFF; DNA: TGTGCCAGCAGTCCTGGGACAGGGTTAGATGAGCAGTTCTTC
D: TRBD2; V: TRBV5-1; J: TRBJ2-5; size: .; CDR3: CASSLQLRGGRETQYF; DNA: TGCGCCAGCAGCCTCCAACTGCGGGGGGGAAGAGAGACCCAGTACTTC
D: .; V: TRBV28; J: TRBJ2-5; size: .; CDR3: CASSLWEETQYF; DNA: TGTGCCAGCAGTTTATGGGAAGAGACCCAGTACTTC
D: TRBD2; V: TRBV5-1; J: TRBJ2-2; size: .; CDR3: CASSPGLAANTGELFF; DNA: TGCGCCAGCAGCCCGGGACTAGCGGCAAACACCGGGGAGCTGTTTTTT
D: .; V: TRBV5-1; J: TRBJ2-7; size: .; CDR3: CASSLDTSYEQYF; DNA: TGCGCCAGCAGCTTGGATACATCCTACGAGCAGTACTTC
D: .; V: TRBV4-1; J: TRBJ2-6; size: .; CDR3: CASRAGSGANVLTF; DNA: TGCGCCAGCAGGGCGGGCTCTGGGGCCAACGTCCTGACTTTC
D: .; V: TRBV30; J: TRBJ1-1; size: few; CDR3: CAWGSNTEAFF; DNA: TGTGCCTGGGGATCGAACACTGAAGCTTTCTTT
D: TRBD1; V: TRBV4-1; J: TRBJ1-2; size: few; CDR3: CASSLGTGGYGYTF; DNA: TGCGCCAGCAGCCTGGGGACAGGGGGCTATGGCTACACCTTC
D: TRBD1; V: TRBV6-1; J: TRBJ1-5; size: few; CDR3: CASGGTGYHQPQHF; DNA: TGTGCCAGCGGCGGGACAGGGTACCATCAGCCCCAGCATTTT
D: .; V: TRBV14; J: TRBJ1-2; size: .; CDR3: CASSQEISGYGYTF; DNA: TGTGCCAGCAGCCAAGAAATCTCGGGCTATGGCTACACCTTC
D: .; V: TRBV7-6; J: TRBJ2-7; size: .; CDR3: CASSNKTGNYEQYF; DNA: TGTGCCAGCAGTAACAAGACGGGGAACTACGAGCAGTACTTC
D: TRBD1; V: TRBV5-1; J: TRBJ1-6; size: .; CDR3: CASSFHLIWSAGTVLASCSPLHF; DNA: TGCGCCAGCAGCTTCCATTTAATTTGGAGCGCCGGGACAGTATTAGCTAGTTGTTCACCCCTCCACTTT
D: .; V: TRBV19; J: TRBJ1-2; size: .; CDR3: CASSIFPGVLYGYTF; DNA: TGTGCCAGTAGTATTTTTCCGGGGGTTTTATATGGCTACACCTTC
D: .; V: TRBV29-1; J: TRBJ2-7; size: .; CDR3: CSVGNWDGGIPGQYF; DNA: TGCAGCGTTGGAAACTGGGACGGAGGCATCCCCGGGCAGTACTTC
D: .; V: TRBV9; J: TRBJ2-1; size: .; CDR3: CASSTSRSGNEQFF; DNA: TGTGCCAGCAGCACCTCCCGGTCGGGGAATGAGCAGTTCTTC
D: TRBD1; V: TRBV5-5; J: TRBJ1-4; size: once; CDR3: CASWRQGGDEKLFF; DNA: TGTGCCAGCTGGCGACAGGGAGGAGATGAAAAACTGTTTTTT
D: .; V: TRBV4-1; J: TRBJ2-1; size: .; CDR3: CASSQLGSDNEQFF; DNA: TGCGCCAGCAGCCAATTGGGGAGCGACAATGAGCAGTTCTTC
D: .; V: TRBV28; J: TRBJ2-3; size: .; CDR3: CASSRSTDTQYF; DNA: TGTGCCAGCAGCCGTTCCACAGATACGCAGTATTTT
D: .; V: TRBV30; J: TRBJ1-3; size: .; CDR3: CAWSTDGSGNTIYF; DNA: TGTGCCTGGAGTACCGATGGCTCTGGAAACACCATATATTTT
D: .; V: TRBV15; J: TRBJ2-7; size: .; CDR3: CATSRDSQQGYEQYF; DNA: TGTGCCACCAGCAGAGACTCCCAACAGGGCTACGAGCAGTACTTC
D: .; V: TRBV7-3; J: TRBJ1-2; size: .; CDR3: CASSSRPPGPSSYGYTF; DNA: TGTGCCAGCAGCTCGAGGCCCCCGGGACCCTCGTCCTATGGCTACACCTTC
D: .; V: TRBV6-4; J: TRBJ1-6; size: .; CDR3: CASRTDPDGNSPLHF; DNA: TGTGCCAGCAGGACTGACCCGGACGGGAATTCACCCCTCCACTTT
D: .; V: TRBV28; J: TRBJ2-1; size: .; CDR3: CASETGTGYNEQFF; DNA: TGTGCCAGCGAGACAGGTACCGGCTACAATGAGCAGTTCTTC
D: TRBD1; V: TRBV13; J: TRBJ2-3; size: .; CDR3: CASSFSGGADTQYF; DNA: TGTGCCAGCAGCTTCTCAGGGGGCGCAGATACGCAGTATTTT
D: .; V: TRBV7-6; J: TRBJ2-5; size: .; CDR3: CASSVAGLQETQYF; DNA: TGTGCCAGCAGCGTCGCAGGATTACAAGAGACCCAGTACTTC
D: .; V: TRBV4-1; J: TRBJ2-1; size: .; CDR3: CASSQEDFYNEQFF; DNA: TGCGCCAGCAGCCAAGAGGACTTTTACAATGAGCAGTTCTTC
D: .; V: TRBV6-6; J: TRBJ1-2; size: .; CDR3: CASSYVGDGYTF; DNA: TGTGCCAGCAGTTACGTGGGGGATGGCTACACCTTC
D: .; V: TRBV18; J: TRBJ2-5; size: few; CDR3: CASSPPWRETQYF; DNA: TGTGCCAGCTCACCACCGTGGCGAGAGACCCAGTACTTC
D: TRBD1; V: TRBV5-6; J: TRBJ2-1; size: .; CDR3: CASSFQGARGIEFF; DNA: TGTGCCAGCAGCTTCCAGGGGGCCCGCGGAATCGAGTTCTTC
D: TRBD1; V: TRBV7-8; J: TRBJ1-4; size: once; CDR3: CASSFVGQGYEKLFF; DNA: TGTGCCAGCAGCTTTGTCGGACAGGGGTATGAAAAACTGTTTTTT
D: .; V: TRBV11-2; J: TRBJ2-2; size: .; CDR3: CASSLAPVGGELFF; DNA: TGTGCCAGCAGCTTAGCGCCGGTGGGCGGGGAGCTGTTTTTT
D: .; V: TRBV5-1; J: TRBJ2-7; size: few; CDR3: CATGGATPTSSSYEQYF; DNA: TGCGCCACCGGGGGTGCGACCCCAACCTCCAGCTCCTACGAGCAGTACTTC
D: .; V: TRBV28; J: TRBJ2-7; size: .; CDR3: CASSLAYEQYF; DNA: TGTGCCAGCAGTCTAGCCTACGAGCAGTACTTC